This record concerns one T cell receptor (beta chain) sequence. Germline and junction disagree at one end, which may indicate a read error. This CDR3 is 13 amino acids long. Germline loops: CDR1 SSHAT, CDR2 FNYEAQ (reference sequence). This sample is drawn from a study of T cell responses to AZD1222 COVID-19 vaccine. Sequencing was performed with immunoSEQ multiplex PCR; in TCRdb, only in-frame clones are kept and a portion is missing. Among some 150,000 clones listed, around nine tenths were seen once. Sequenced here: peripheral blood, sampled 28 days after the second AZD1222 dose. V usage is TRBV7-7 and J usage is TRBJ1-1; 7 nucleotides agree with TRBD1. This receptor was obtained from an adult who received the AZD1222 COVID-19 vaccine. CDR3: CASSYDRDTEAFF. In nucleotides, the CDR3 is TGTGCTAGCAGCTATGACAGGGACACTGAAGCTTTCTTT.